The entry below describes one T cell receptor (beta chain). In the same sample, other DNA sequences code for this CDR3. This specimen belongs to a study of blood T cell repertoires in COVID-19. Study at large: T cells, B-cell-depleted T cells, or PBMCs supplied cDNA or gDNA.

V lost 3 bases and J lost 1; bases outside the gene matches: 4. The CDR3 sequence is 16 residues long. The germline V gene encodes CDR1 SGDLS and CDR2 YYNGEE. How the authors handled the data: By means of reference gene primer amplification, nucleated cell counts were estimated. This table comes from immunoSEQ multiplex PCR, and its TCRdb copy is limited to in-frame clones, with some not included. D and trimming come from the DNA, and the V and J calls and clone size come from that table. The table shows roughly 70,000 clones, with around three quarters occurring only once. Material for sequencing was peripheral blood. This rearrangement joins TRBV9 to TRBJ1-3, with 10 positions matching TRBD1. The sequence was collected from a human donor in a cohort sampled during active COVID-19. The CDR3 DNA sequence: TGTGCCAGCAGCGCTGGACAGGGGGTATCTGGAAACACCATATATTTT. Translation gives CASSAGQGVSGNTIYF.